These 5 T cell receptor beta chains were sequenced from one sample in a study of regulatory T cells in long-lasting Graves disease. Stated time point: persistent/refractory GD, antithyroid drugs over 5 years with positive TRAb. PBMCs provided the RNA from which the TCR library was made. Sequencing libraries for TCR beta were prepared with iRepertoire HTBI primers and Arm-PCR of CDR3 regions. TCRdb used MiXCR to reprocess the multiplex PCR reads, holding one entry per CDR3 protein. The sample has 700,000 or so distinct CDR3 sequences, about 32% seen once. The sequences come from peripheral blood mononuclear cells (PBMCs), collected when the disease was refractory, from a patient treated with antithyroid drugs. These TCRs come from a female donor with Graves disease.

The chain is built from TRBV29-1 and TRBJ2-5; TRBD2 matches at 7 bases. This CDR3 contains 15 residues. V was pared by 4 bases and J by 5 bases, with 13 bases of the junction left unmatched. Germline assignment: CDR1 SQVTM and CDR2 ANQGSEA. The CDR3 loop is CSVGPSGGPMETQYF. DNA of the CDR3: TGCAGCGTTGGCCCTAGCGGCGGCCCAATGGAGACCCAGTACTTC.

This chain joins TRBV9 and TRBJ2-5; D is unclear. V gave up 0 bases and J gave up 4 bases, with 13 bases separating them. CDR1 and CDR2 from the germline V gene are SGDLS and YYNGEE. The CDR3 runs to 15 residues. Here the CDR3 DNA reads TGTGCCAGCAGCGTAGATGTAGTCGAAGGAGAGACCCAGTACTTC. Translated: CASSVDVVEGETQYF.

The CDR3 coding sequence is TGTGCCAGCAGTGCTGGACTAGCGGGAGGGTACTACGAGCAGTACTTC. This gives the protein CASSAGLAGGYYEQYF. The J gene is TRBJ2-7, the V gene TRBV27; 15 bases fit TRBD2. Trimming took 5 bases from V and 3 from J; bases not matched to a gene: 5. Germline loops: CDR1 MNHEY, CDR2 SMNVEV (reference sequence). CDR3 length: 16 residues.

A few counts support this clonotype. This chain connects TRBV30 to TRBJ1-2; no firm D call. The length of the CDR3 is 12 residues. V was clipped by 2 bases and J by 3 bases, with 7 bases between them. Germline-derived CDR1 and CDR2 are GTSNPN and SVGIG (reference sequence). The CDR3 nucleotides read TGTGCCTGGAGTTGGACGGACTATGGCTACACCTTC. It encodes CAWSWTDYGYTF.

At least ten counts were recorded for this clonotype. The gene calls are TRBV2 and TRBJ2-5, with D unclear. V lost 8 bases and J 4 bases, leaving 17 bases between the germline ends. The CDR3 extends over 14 amino acids. CDR1 and CDR2 (germline): SNHLY, FYNNEI. For the CDR3, the DNA is TGTGCCAGCGATTTGGAGATCGTAGGAGAGACCCAGTACTTC. As protein: CASDLEIVGETQYF.